This TCR beta chain was captured in a study of chemoradiotherapy in HPV16-positive cancers. Repeated repertoire sampling spanned the course of chemoradiotherapy. Produced via immunoSEQ multiplex PCR; TCRdb's table is partial and in-frame only. The sample shows some 7,200 clones, 70% to 90% of them seen only once. In germline, CDR1 is SGHVS, CDR2 FQNEAQ. The CDR3 covers 13 residues. The V and J ends lost 5 bases and 5 bases, in that order; junction bases with no gene match: 4. Notes on the study in general: Functional assays defining HPV-specific T cells used only two HPV16-positive patients. Non-HPV-specific T cells did not expand in tumors during treatment, whereas candidate HPV-specific clones and E7-related motifs did.

In regard to this clone: Its antigen is unidentified.

This receptor was obtained from a human donor with HPV-associated anogenital cancer. The input for sequencing was tumor tissue, taken from a patient who underwent chemoradiotherapy. This rearrangement joins TRBV7-8 to TRBJ2-5; 8 bases match TRBD1. The CDR3 protein is CASSLDRAETQYF. Here the CDR3 DNA reads TGTGCCAGCAGCCTGGACAGGGCTGAGACCCAGTACTTC.